This TCR beta chain was found in a study of response to subunit inactivated influenza vaccine. General observations from the study: It was suggested by the authors that few new T cells are recruited by each seasonal influenza vaccination.

TCRdb recomputed calls from the RT-PCR reads with MiXCR, one row per CDR3 protein. This sample yields 450,000 to 500,000 distinct CDR3 sequences, of which 10% to 11% are seen a single time; 10% to 15% belongs to the top ten. The sample holds a few counts of this clonotype. What it binds is unknown. The CDR3 is 14 residues long. J lost 11 bases, V lost 5 bases, and 14 bases had no gene match. Per germline, CDR1 SGHTA and CDR2 FQGTGA. Sequences were derived from PBMCs from blood, sampled 40 to 50 days after vaccination. V and J are TRBV7-3 and TRBJ2-7; 8 nucleotides agree with TRBD2. The receptor was derived from a man aged 50-59 years who received an inactivated influenza vaccine. CDR3 coding DNA: TGTGCCAGCAGCCCGGGAGGGGGAGACCGGGTGAAGTACTTC. Its translation is CASSPGGGDRVKYF.